The rows below give T cell receptor beta chains drawn from one sample of a study of beta chain features in type 1 diabetes. Assay: immunoSEQ multiplex PCR; the TCRdb copy retains only in-frame clones and omits some. Of hundreds of thousands of clones listed, over 12% are singletons. Source material: naive CD4+ T cells from blood. These receptors were taken from a man aged 18-30 years with type 1 diabetes. CDR3s include the opening cysteine and the closing phenylalanine or tryptophan. D genes are given only for firm matches. Clone size is not always given. Where it is, it says once, few, many or a class for expanded clones.

TRBV28	.	13	TRBJ1-2	.	TGTGCCAGCAGTTTATTACAGAGCTATGGCTACACCTTC	CASSLLQSYGYTF
TRBV30	.	15	TRBJ1-3	.	TGTGCCTGGGGGACCGGGCCCTATCCTGGAAACACCATATATTTT	CAWGTGPYPGNTIYF
TRBV30	.	16	TRBJ1-6	few	TGTGCCTGGGGGACGGTCGGGAACTCCTATAATTCACCCCTCCACTTT	CAWGTVGNSYNSPLHF
TRBV18	.	14	TRBJ2-3	few	TGTGCCAGCTCAACGGGGCCCGGCACAGATACGCAGTATTTT	CASSTGPGTDTQYF
TRBV6-6	.	13	TRBJ1-5	few	TGTGCCAGCAGCCACAGGCTCAATCAGCCCCAGCATTTT	CASSHRLNQPQHF
TRBV7-2	.	16	TRBJ1-2	.	TGTGCCAGCAGCTTAGATGAGTGGTCGATCCACTATGGCTACACCTTC	CASSLDEWSIHYGYTF
TRBV18	.	13	TRBJ1-5	.	TGTGCCAGCTCACCCGGCAGCAATCAGCCCCAGCATTTT	CASSPGSNQPQHF
TRBV2	.	13	TRBJ1-2	.	TGTGCCAGCGGCCTTCGACCAGGTGATGGCTACACCTTC	CASGLRPGDGYTF
TRBV5-4	.	11	TRBJ1-2	few	TGTGCCGGAGGGGGTTCTTATGGCTACACCTTC	CAGGGSYGYTF
TRBV11-2	.	12	TRBJ2-5	.	TGTGCCAGCAGCTTTGGGTCAGAGACCCAGTACTTC	CASSFGSETQYF
TRBV19	.	11	TRBJ2-1	few	TGTGCCAGTAGCTCCTACAATGAGCAGTTCTTC	CASSSYNEQFF
TRBV2	.	14	TRBJ1-4	few	TGTGCCAGCAGTGACCAAGCAACTAATGAAAAACTGTTTTTT	CASSDQATNEKLFF
TRBV6-4	TRBD2	18	TRBJ2-1	few	TGTGCCAGCTCCAGTTCCCCCCCTGAACTAGCGCGATACAATGAGCAGTTCTTC	CASSSSPPELARYNEQFF
TRBV5-4	.	15	TRBJ2-3	few	TGTGCCAGCAGCTTGGCAGCGAGGGTCACAGATACGCAGTATTTT	CASSLAARVTDTQYF
TRBV7-2	.	17	TRBJ1-2	.	TGTGCCAGCAGCTTAGTGGGCAGAACTCCAGCTAACTATGGCTACACCTTC	CASSLVGRTPANYGYTF
TRBV5-6	TRBD1	14	TRBJ2-5	few	TGTGCCAGCAGCCGGGACAGGGGGCAAGAGACCCAGTACTTC	CASSRDRGQETQYF
TRBV30	.	13	TRBJ1-1	few	TGTGCCTGGAGTCCGGGCCCGGCCGCTGAAGCTTTCTTT	CAWSPGPAAEAFF
TRBV27	TRBD2	14	TRBJ2-1	.	TGTGCCAGCAGTTTGCGGGAGGGGTACAATGAGCAGTTCTTC	CASSLREGYNEQFF
TRBV23-1	.	10	TRBJ1-2	.	TGCGCCAGCATCTCTAGGGGCTACACCTTC	CASISRGYTF
TRBV29-1	.	13	TRBJ2-2	few	TGCAGCGTTGAAGCTTCGAACACCGGGGAGCTGTTTTTT	CSVEASNTGELFF
TRBV29-1	.	11	TRBJ2-2	few	TGCAGCGTTCTTTTGCCCGGGGAGCTGTTTTTT	CSVLLPGELFF
TRBV7-2	TRBD1	14	TRBJ2-2	.	TGTGCCAGCAGTCCTGACAGGGGAGCCGGGGAGCTGTTTTTT	CASSPDRGAGELFF
TRBV30	TRBD1	15	TRBJ1-4	.	TGTGCCTGGACTAATCCGGGACAGACTTATGAAAAACTGTTTTTT	CAWTNPGQTYEKLFF
TRBV7-2	.	13	TRBJ2-7	few	TGTGCCAGCAGCTTAGCGTGGGGCCTCGAGCAGTACTTC	CASSLAWGLEQYF
TRBV30	.	11	TRBJ2-5	.	TGTGCCTGGAGTCACTACGAGACCCAGTACTTC	CAWSHYETQYF
TRBV6-6	.	16	TRBJ2-3	few	TGTGCCAGCAGTCCCTTGGCGGGCCCTAGCACAGATACGCAGTATTTT	CASSPLAGPSTDTQYF
TRBV10-1	.	18	TRBJ2-4	.	TGCGCCAGCAGTCCTTTTATAGCGACAGGTTTAGCCAAAAACATTCAGTACTTC	CASSPFIATGLAKNIQYF
TRBV20-1	.	10	TRBJ1-2	.	TGCAGTGCTGGTATGAGGGAGGCCACCTTC	CSAGMREATF
TRBV15	.	14	TRBJ1-1	few	TGTGCCACCAGACCTACCACAGTGGACACTGAAGCTTTCTTT	CATRPTTVDTEAFF
TRBV29-1	.	12	TRBJ1-2	.	TGCAGCGTTGTCGAGACTGACTATGGCTACACCTTC	CSVVETDYGYTF
TRBV6-5	.	11	TRBJ2-1	.	TGTGCCAGCAGTTACAGAGATGAGCAGTTCTTC	CASSYRDEQFF
TRBV27	.	13	TRBJ2-5	.	TGTGCCAGCAGTTTGGTCCGACAAGAGACCCAGTACTTC	CASSLVRQETQYF
TRBV7-3	.	16	TRBJ2-3	.	TGTGCCAGCAGCCTTAAACCCGACCCCTTCGCAGATACGCAGTATTTT	CASSLKPDPFADTQYF
TRBV7-3	.	13	TRBJ2-3	.	TGTGCCACACGGCTAGGGCCCCCAGATACGCAGTATTTT	CATRLGPPDTQYF
TRBV7-2	.	15	TRBJ2-3	.	TGTGCCAGCAGCTCAGCGCTCGGTAGCACAGATACGCAGTATTTT	CASSSALGSTDTQYF
TRBV29-1	.	13	TRBJ2-1	.	TGCAGCGTTGAAAGTCAGGGGAGGGGTGAGCAGTTCTTC	CSVESQGRGEQFF
TRBV6-1	.	15	TRBJ2-3	few	TGTGCCAGCAGTGACACAGGGAGAAGGCTCGATACGCAGTATTTT	CASSDTGRRLDTQYF
TRBV2	TRBD1	14	TRBJ2-7	few	TGTGCCAGCACCAAACAGGGGGCTACCTACGAGCAGTACTTC	CASTKQGATYEQYF
TRBV30	.	14	TRBJ1-5	once	TGTGCCTGGAGTCACTTCCCACTCAGTCAGCCCCAGCATTTT	CAWSHFPLSQPQHF
TRBV2	TRBD1	15	TRBJ1-6	.	TGTGCCAGCCTAAGGGACAGCTCCTATAATTCACCCCTCCACTTT	CASLRDSSYNSPLHF
TRBV18	TRBD2	17	TRBJ2-1	.	TGTGCCAGCTCACCACTTTCTGTGGGACTAGCATACAATGAGCAGTTCTTC	CASSPLSVGLAYNEQFF
TRBV7-2	.	12	TRBJ1-2	few	TGTGCCAGCAGCTTAGTTAACTATGGCTACACCTTC	CASSLVNYGYTF
TRBV18	.	12	TRBJ1-5	.	TGTGCCAGCTCACCGGGAATCGTCCCCCAGCATTTT	CASSPGIVPQHF
TRBV5-4	TRBD2	14	TRBJ2-3	few	TGTGCCAAGACCGGGGGGGAACACACAGATACGCAGTATTTT	CAKTGGEHTDTQYF
TRBV6-5	.	14	TRBJ2-5	few	TGTGCCAGCAGTTACTCTCAGACAAAAGAGACCCAGTACTTC	CASSYSQTKETQYF